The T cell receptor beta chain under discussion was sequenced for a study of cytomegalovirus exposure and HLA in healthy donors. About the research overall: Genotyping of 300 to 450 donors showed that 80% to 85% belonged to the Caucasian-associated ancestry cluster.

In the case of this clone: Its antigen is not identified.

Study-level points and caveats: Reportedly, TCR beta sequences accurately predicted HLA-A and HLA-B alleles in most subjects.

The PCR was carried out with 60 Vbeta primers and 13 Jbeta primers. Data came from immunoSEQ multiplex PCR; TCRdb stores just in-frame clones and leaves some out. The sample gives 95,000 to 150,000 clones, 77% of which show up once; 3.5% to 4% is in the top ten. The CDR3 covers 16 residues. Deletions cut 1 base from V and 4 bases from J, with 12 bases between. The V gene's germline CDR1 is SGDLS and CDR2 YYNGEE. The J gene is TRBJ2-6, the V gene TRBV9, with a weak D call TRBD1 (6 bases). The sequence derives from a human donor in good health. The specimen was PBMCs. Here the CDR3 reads CASSVLQGAGANVLTF. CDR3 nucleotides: TGTGCCAGCAGCGTACTACAGGGTGCCGGGGCCAACGTCCTGACTTTC.